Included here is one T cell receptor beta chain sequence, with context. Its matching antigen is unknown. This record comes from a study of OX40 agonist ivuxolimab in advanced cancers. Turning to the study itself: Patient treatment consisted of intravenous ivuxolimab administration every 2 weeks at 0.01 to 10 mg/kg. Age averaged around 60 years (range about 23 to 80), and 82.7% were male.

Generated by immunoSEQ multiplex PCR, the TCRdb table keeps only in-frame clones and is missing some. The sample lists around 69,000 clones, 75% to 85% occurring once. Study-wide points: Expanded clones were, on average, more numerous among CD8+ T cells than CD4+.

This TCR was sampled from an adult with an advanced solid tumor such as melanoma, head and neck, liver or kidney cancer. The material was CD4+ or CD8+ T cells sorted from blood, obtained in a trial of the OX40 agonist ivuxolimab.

CDR3 region: CASSYSDRGTPLHF. CDR3 DNA: TGTGCCAGCAGTTACTCCGACAGGGGTACACCCCTCCACTTT. This chain uses TRBV6-5 with TRBJ1-6; 8 positions match TRBD1. The CDR3 has 14 residues. Germline assignment: CDR1 MNHEY and CDR2 SVGAGI. Trimming at V came to 0 bases and at J to 11 bases, leaving 3 bases not matched to a gene.